Below are 9 T cell receptor beta chains sequenced from a single sample in a study of cytotoxic CD8 clonotypes in ibrutinib-treated CLL. TCRdb's table, derived via immunoSEQ multiplex PCR, lists solely in-frame clones and lacks some. The sample yields about 330,000 clones, 67% seen once. The sequences come from PBMCs, collected after 36 months of ibrutinib treatment. The receptors derive from a human donor with chronic lymphocytic leukemia.

The chain employs TRBV29-1 and TRBJ2-7; the D gene is possibly TRBD2 (5 bases). The germline V gene encodes CDR1 SQVTM and CDR2 ANQGSEA. This CDR3 has 11 residues. Trimming left V 5 bases short and J 3 bases short, with 8 bases between. The CDR3 sequence: CSVRDRYEQYF. The CDR3 DNA follows: TGCAGCGTTCGGGATCGCTACGAGCAGTACTTC.

This rearrangement joins TRBV6-5 to TRBJ2-7; D might be TRBD1 or TRBD2, each matching 6 bases. The germline gives CDR1 MNHEY, CDR2 SVGAGI. Deletions cut 6 bases from V and 4 bases from J, with 19 bases between. This CDR3 is built from 15 residues. The CDR3: CASRIPVGGRYEQYF. CDR3 bases: TGTGCCAGCAGAATCCCGGTGGGGGGCAGGTACGAGCAGTACTTC.

In regard to this clone: The same CDR3 also results from other DNA sequences found in this sample. V and J are TRBV20-1 and TRBJ2-3; D remains unclear. In germline, CDR1 is DFQATT, CDR2 SNEGSKA (reference sequence). The CDR3 runs 11 residues. Trimming took off 2 bases at V and 6 bases at J, with 6 bases between the two ends. The CDR3 here is CSARIADTQYF. The CDR3 DNA sequence: TGCAGTGCTAGAATCGCTGATACGCAGTATTTT.

The chain has TRBV10-3 and TRBJ2-1; 7 bases are shared with TRBD2. The J segment lost 8 bases and the V segment lost 1 base, leaving 17 bases of the junction unmatched. This CDR3 contains 18 residues. From germline, CDR1 is ENHRY and CDR2 SYGVKD. The CDR3 spells CAISEWRVWGEGRYEQFF. As DNA, the CDR3 is TGTGCCATCAGTGAGTGGCGGGTATGGGGGGAGGGCCGCTATGAGCAGTTCTTC.

This rearrangement joins TRBV7-2 to TRBJ2-7, with D maybe TRBD2 (5 bases). In germline, CDR1 is SGHTA, CDR2 FQGNSA. V lost 5 bases and J lost 2, with 13 bases in between. The CDR3 loop spans 14 amino acids. The CDR3 loop is CASSLTGFPYEQYF. The DNA for the CDR3 is TGTGCCAGCAGCCTAACGGGATTCCCCTACGAGCAGTACTTC.

This clone has more than one count but fewer than ten. This CDR3 is CAISLAGGPWEQYF. CDR3 nucleotides: TGTGCCATCAGTTTAGCGGGAGGGCCTTGGGAGCAGTACTTC. J is TRBJ2-7 and V is TRBV10-3, with TRBD2 matching 11 bases. V shed 5 bases, J shed 7 bases, and the junction held 7 bases outside the gene matches. CDR3 length: 14 amino acids. The V gene's germline CDR1 is ENHRY and CDR2 SYGVKD.

The gene calls are TRBV6-5 and TRBJ2-7; D gene uncertain. Per the germline V gene, CDR1 is MNHEY and CDR2 is SVGAGI. Trimming stripped 5 bases from V and 6 bases from J, with 8 bases between. The CDR3 runs to 11 residues. The CDR3 loop reads CASSRLGEQYF. As DNA, the CDR3 is TGTGCCAGCAGTCGTCTAGGCGAGCAGTACTTC.

The chain couples TRBV6-5 to TRBJ2-5, with D possibly matching TRBD2 (7 bases). Germline CDR1 is MNHEY and CDR2 is SVGAGI. This CDR3 comprises 13 residues. V was clipped by 2 bases and J by 5 bases, with 9 bases between them. CDR3 sequence reads: CASSYGGAETQYF. The CDR3 nucleotides read TGTGCCAGCAGTTACGGGGGGGCCGAGACCCAGTACTTC.

The J gene is TRBJ1-6, the V gene TRBV7-9; D call uncertain. V dropped 0 bases and J dropped 8 bases, with 8 bases sitting between them. Germline assignment: CDR1 SEHNR and CDR2 FQNEAQ (reference sequence). This CDR3 region has 14 residues. The CDR3 here is CASSLASDYSPLHF. The DNA for the CDR3 is TGTGCCAGCAGCTTAGCGAGCGACTATTCACCCCTCCACTTT.